Listed here are 10 T cell receptor beta chains from one sample, sequenced in a study of PD-1 blockade in mismatch repair-deficient tumors. These TCRs' antigens remain unknown. Data came from immunoSEQ multiplex PCR; TCRdb stores just in-frame clones and leaves some out. This sample has 11,000 to 15,000 clones, with 80% to 90% found just once. Time point: identical roughly eleven-day culture without peptide (control). Source: cells cultured in vitro, taken from a patient treated with pembrolizumab. These receptors originate from an adult with mismatch repair-deficient cancer.

V usage is TRBV5-1 and J usage is TRBJ2-1; a possible D gene is TRBD1 (8 bases). The CDR3 is 16 residues long. The V and J ends lost 4 bases and 5 bases respectively, with 19 bases between them. Looked up from germline, CDR1 is SGHRS and CDR2 is YFSETQ. The CDR3 loop is CASSSGTGNRNNEQFF. The CDR3 nucleotides are TGCGCCAGCAGCAGCGGGACAGGCAATCGGAACAATGAGCAGTTCTTC.

V and J are TRBV6-6 and TRBJ2-1; 7 positions match TRBD2. In germline, CDR1 is MNHNY, CDR2 SVGAGI (reference sequence). V was pared by 5 bases and J by 2 bases, with 9 bases of the junction left unmatched. This CDR3 region has 16 residues. As DNA, the CDR3 is TGTGCCAGCAGTACCTTGGGGGGGGTCCCCTACAATGAGCAGTTCTTC. Amino acid sequence: CASSTLGGVPYNEQFF.

This clone has only a few counts. The chain has TRBV5-1 and TRBJ1-1; the D is unclear. V lost 0 bases and J 4 bases, leaving 10 bases between the germline ends. Germline CDR1 is SGHRS and CDR2 is YFSETQ. The CDR3 runs 14 residues. The CDR3 sequence: CASSLVASGTEAFF. The CDR3 DNA is TGCGCCAGCAGCTTGGTCGCGAGCGGCACTGAAGCTTTCTTT.

J is TRBJ2-1 and V is TRBV5-5; D gene ambiguous. The CDR3 runs to 12 residues. CDR1 SGHKS and CDR2 YYEKEE come from the germline V gene (reference sequence). V lost 2 bases and J 6 bases, leaving 6 bases between the germline ends. For the CDR3, the DNA is TGTGCCAGCAGCTTAAATTCCAATGAGCAGTTCTTC. Translation: CASSLNSNEQFF.

The chain couples TRBV7-8 to TRBJ2-7; no definite D call. This CDR3 spans 15 amino acids. Germline-derived CDR1 and CDR2 are SGHVS and FQNEAQ. Trimming pared 2 bases from V and 0 bases from J, leaving 11 bases between. Here the CDR3 reads CASSLRAVSSYEQYF. CDR3 nucleotide sequence: TGTGCCAGCAGCTTACGTGCGGTGAGCTCCTACGAGCAGTACTTC.

CDR3 in DNA: TGTGCCAGCAGCTGGACTAGCGGGAGGTCCTACAATGAGCAGTTCTTC. It translates to CASSWTSGRSYNEQFF. This rearrangement joins TRBV5-6 to TRBJ2-1; 14 positions match TRBD2. The germline gives CDR1 SGHDT, CDR2 YYEEEE. The V gene end was trimmed by 3 bases and the J gene end by 1 base; junction bases not matched to a gene: 0. CDR3 length equals 16 residues.

J is TRBJ1-2 and V is TRBV28, with TRBD1 matching over 7 bases. The CDR3 runs 13 residues. V shed 7 bases and J 8 bases; nucleotides not matched to a gene: 10. Germline V CDR1 and CDR2: MDHEN, SYDVKM. The CDR3, as DNA: TGTGCCAGCACCCATGTGACAGGGCAGGGCTACACCTTC. As protein: CASTHVTGQGYTF.

The V gene is TRBV14, the J gene TRBJ2-5; 8 bases map to TRBD1. Germline lookup yields CDR1 SGHDN and CDR2 FVKESK. V was pared by 5 bases and J by 2 bases, with 7 bases of the junction left unmatched. The CDR3 covers 15 residues. CDR3 bases: TGTGCCAGCAGCAAGCTACAGGGGGGTCAAGAGACCCAGTACTTC. It translates to CASSKLQGGQETQYF. The whole variable domain, filled in from reference TRBV14 and TRBJ2-5, reads EAGVTQFPSHSVIEKGQTVTLRCDPISGHDNLYWYRRVMGKEIKFLLHFVKESKQDESGMPNNRFLAERTGGTYSTLKVQPAELEDSGVYFCASSKLQGGQETQYFGPGTRLLVL.

This clone qualifies as medium-sized. This chain links TRBV7-9 with TRBJ2-7, with D possibly being TRBD2 (5 bases). Germline loops: CDR1 SEHNR, CDR2 FQNEAQ (reference sequence). With 8 bases removed from V and 6 bases from J, the gap between germline ends came to 17 bases. This CDR3 has 13 amino acids. CDR3 sequence reads: CASRQSQSGEQYF. CDR3 DNA: TGTGCCAGCCGCCAGTCCCAAAGCGGCGAGCAGTACTTC.

The V and J genes are TRBV7-2 and TRBJ2-1; 7 positions match TRBD2. The germline CDR1 and CDR2 sequences are SGHTA and FQGNSA. V was pared by 0 bases and J by 7 bases, with 6 bases of the junction left unmatched. The CDR3 loop spans 15 amino acids. This CDR3 is CASSLAPGLTNEQFF. The DNA for the CDR3 is TGTGCCAGCAGCTTAGCCCCGGGACTAACGAATGAGCAGTTCTTC.